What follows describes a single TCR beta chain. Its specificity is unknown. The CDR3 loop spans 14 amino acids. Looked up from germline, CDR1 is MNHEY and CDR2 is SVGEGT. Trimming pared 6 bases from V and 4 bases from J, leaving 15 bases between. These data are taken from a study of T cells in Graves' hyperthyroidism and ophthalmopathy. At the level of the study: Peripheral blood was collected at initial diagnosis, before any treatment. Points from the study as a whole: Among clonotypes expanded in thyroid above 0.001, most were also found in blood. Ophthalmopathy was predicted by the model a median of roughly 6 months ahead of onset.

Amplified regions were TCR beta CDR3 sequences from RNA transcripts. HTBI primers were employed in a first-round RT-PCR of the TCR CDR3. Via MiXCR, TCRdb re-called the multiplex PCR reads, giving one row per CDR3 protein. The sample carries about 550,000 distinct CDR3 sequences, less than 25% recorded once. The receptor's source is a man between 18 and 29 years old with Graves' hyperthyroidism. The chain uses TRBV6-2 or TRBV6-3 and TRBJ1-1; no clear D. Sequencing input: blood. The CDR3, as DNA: TGTGCCAGCAGGGCCGCGGGCCTCGGCACTGAAGCTTTCTTT. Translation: CASRAAGLGTEAFF.